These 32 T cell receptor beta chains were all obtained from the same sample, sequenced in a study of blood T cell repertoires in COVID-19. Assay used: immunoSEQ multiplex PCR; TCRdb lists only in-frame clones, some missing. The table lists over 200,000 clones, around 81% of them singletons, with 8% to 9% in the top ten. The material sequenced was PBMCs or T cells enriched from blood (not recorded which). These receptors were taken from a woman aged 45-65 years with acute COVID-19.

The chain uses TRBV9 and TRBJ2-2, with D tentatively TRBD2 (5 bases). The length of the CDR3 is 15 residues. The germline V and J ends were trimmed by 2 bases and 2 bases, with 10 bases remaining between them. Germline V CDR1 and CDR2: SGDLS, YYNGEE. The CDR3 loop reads CASSVRDINTGELFF. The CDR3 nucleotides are TGTGCCAGCAGCGTCCGGGATATTAACACCGGGGAGCTGTTTTTT.

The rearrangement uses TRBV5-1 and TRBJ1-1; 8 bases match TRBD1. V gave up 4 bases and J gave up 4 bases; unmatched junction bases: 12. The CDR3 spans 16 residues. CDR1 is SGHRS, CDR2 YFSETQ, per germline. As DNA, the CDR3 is TGCGCCAGCAGCCCCAGTCGGACAGGGTTGGTCACTGAAGCTTTCTTT. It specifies CASSPSRTGLVTEAFF.

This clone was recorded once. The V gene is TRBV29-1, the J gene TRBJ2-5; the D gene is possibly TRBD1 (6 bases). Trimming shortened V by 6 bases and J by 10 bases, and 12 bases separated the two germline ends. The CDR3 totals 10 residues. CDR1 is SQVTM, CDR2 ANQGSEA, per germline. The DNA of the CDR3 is TGCAGCGTCCTAGGGGGAGACCAGTACTTC. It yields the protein CSVLGGDQYF.

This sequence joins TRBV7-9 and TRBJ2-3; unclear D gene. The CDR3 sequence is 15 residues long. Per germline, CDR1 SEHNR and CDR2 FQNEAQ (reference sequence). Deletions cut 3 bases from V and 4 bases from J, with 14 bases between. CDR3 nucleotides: TGTGCCAGCAGCTTCTGGGCGTCCTCCCCAGATACGCAGTATTTT. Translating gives CASSFWASSPDTQYF.

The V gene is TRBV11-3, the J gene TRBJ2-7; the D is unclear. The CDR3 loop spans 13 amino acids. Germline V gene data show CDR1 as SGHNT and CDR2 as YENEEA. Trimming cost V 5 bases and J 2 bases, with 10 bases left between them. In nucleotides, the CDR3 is TGTGCCAGCAGCCCACTATACCCCTACGAGCAGTACTTC. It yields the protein CASSPLYPYEQYF. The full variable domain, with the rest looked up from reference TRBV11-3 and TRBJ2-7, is EAGVVQSPRYKIIEKKQPVAFWCNPISGHNTLYWYLQNLGQGPELLIRYENEEAVDDSQLPKDRFSAERLKGVDSTLKIQPAELGDSAVYLCASSPLYPYEQYFGPGTRLTVT.

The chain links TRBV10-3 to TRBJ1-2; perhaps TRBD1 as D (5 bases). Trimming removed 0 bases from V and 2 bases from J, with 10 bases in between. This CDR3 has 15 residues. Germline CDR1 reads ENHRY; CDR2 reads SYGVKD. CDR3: CAISESRQGNYGYTF. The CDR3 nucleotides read TGTGCCATCAGTGAGTCGAGGCAGGGCAACTATGGCTACACCTTC.

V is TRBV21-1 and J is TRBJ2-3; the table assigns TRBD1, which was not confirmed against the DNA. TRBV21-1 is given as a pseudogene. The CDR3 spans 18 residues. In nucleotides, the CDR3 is TGTGCCAGCAGCGACAGGGGATTTTTTTCGGGGTGCACAGATACGCAGTATTTT. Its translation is CASSDRGFFSGCTDTQYF.

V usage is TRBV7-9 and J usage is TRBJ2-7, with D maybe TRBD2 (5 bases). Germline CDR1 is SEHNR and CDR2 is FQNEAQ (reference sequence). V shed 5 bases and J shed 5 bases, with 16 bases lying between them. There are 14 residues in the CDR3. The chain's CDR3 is CASSPRGARDEQYF. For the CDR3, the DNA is TGTGCCAGCAGCCCCCGGGGAGCGAGAGACGAGCAGTACTTC.

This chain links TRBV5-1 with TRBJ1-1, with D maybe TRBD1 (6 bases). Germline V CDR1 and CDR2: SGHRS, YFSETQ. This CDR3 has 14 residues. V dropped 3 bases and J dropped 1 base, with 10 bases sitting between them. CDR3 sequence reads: CASSWTDRNTEAFF. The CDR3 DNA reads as TGCGCCAGCAGCTGGACGGACAGGAACACTGAAGCTTTCTTT.

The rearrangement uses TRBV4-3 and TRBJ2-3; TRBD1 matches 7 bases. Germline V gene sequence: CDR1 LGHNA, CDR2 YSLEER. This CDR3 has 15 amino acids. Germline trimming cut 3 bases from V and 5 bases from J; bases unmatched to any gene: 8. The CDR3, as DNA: TGCGCCAGCAGCCACCGGACAGGTCCTATAGATACGCAGTATTTT. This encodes CASSHRTGPIDTQYF.

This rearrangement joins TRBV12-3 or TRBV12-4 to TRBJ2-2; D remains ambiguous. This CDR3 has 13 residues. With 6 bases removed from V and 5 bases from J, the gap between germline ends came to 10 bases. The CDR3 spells CASSTRQTGELFF. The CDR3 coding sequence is TGTGCCAGCAGCACCCGCCAGACCGGGGAGCTGTTTTTT.

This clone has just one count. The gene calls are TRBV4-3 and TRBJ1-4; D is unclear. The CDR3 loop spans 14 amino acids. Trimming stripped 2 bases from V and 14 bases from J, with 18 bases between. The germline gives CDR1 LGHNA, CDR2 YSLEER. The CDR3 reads CASSQSTGGKRLFF. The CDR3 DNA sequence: TGCGCCAGCAGCCAATCCACGGGTGGAAAACGGCTGTTTTTT.

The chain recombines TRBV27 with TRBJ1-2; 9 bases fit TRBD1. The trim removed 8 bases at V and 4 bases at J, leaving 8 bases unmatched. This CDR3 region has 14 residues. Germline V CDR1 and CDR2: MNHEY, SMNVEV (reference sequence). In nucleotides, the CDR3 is TGTGCCAGCGGGCGACAGGGGGAATTCTATGGCTACACCTTC. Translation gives CASGRQGEFYGYTF.

CDR3 in amino acids: CASSVALAGRNEQFF. CDR3 DNA: TGTGCCAGCAGCGTAGCGCTAGCGGGCCGGAATGAGCAGTTCTTC. The chain combines TRBV9 with TRBJ2-1; 8 nucleotides match TRBD2. Looked up from germline, CDR1 is SGDLS and CDR2 is YYNGEE. The CDR3 runs to 15 residues. J lost 7 bases, V lost 0 bases, and 6 bases had no gene match.

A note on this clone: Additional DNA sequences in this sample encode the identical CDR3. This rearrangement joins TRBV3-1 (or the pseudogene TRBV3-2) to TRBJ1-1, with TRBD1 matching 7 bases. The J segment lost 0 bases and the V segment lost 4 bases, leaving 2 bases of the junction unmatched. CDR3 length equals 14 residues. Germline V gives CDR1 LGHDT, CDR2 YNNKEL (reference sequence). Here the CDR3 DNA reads TGTGCCAGCAGCCCAGGGACAGTGAACACTGAAGCTTTCTTT. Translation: CASSPGTVNTEAFF.

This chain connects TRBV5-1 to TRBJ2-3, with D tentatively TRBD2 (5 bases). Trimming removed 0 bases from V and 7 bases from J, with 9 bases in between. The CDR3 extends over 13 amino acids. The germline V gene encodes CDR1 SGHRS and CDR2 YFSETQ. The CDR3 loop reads CASSLALANTQYF. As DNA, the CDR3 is TGCGCCAGCAGCTTGGCCTTAGCGAATACGCAGTATTTT. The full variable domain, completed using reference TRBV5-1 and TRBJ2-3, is KAGVTQTPRYLIKTRGQQVTLSCSPISGHRSVSWYQQTPGQGLQFLFEYFSETQRNKGNFPGRFSGRQFSNSRSEMNVSTLELGDSALYLCASSLALANTQYFGPGTRLTVL.

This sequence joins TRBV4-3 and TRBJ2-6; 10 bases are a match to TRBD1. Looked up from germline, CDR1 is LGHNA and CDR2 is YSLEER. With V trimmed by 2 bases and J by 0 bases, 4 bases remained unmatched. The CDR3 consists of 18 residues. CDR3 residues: CASSQSRTGGSGANVLTF. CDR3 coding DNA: TGCGCCAGCAGCCAATCTCGGACAGGGGGCTCTGGGGCCAACGTCCTGACTTTC.

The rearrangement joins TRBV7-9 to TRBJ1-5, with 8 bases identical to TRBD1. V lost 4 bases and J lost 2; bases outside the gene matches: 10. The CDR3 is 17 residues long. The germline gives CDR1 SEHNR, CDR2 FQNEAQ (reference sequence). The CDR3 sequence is CASSSTGGRGGNQPQHF. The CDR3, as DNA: TGTGCCAGCAGCTCTACAGGGGGACGGGGTGGCAATCAGCCCCAGCATTTT.

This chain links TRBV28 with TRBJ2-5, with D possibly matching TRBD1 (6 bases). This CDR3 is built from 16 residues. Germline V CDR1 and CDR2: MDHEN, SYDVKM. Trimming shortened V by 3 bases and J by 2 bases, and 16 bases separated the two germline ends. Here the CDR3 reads CASSFSGVMIQETQYF. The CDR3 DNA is TGTGCCAGCAGTTTCTCAGGGGTTATGATTCAAGAGACCCAGTACTTC.

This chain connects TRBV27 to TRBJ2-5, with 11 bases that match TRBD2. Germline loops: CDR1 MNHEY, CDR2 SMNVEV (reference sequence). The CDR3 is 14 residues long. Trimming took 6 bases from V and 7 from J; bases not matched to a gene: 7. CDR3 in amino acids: CASRTSGDRGTQYF. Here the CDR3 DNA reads TGTGCCAGCAGGACTAGCGGGGACCGGGGGACCCAGTACTTC.

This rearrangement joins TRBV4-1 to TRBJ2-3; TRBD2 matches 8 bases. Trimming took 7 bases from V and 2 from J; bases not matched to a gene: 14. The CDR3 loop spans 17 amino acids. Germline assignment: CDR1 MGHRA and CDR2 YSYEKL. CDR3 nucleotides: TGCGCCAGCAAAAGCGGGGGTACTAGGGGATTCACAGATACGCAGTATTTT. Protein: CASKSGGTRGFTDTQYF.

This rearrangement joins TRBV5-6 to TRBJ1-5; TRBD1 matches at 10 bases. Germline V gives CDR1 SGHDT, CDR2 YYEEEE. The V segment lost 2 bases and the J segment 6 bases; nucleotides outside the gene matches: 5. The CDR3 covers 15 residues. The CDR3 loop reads CASSFRDRGAQPQHF. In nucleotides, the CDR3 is TGTGCCAGCAGCTTCCGGGACAGGGGTGCTCAGCCCCAGCATTTT. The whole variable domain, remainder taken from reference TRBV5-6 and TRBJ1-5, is DAGVTQSPTHLIKTRGQQVTLRCSPKSGHDTVSWYQQALGQGPQFIFQYYEEEERQRGNFPDRFSGHQFPNYSSELNVNALLLGDSALYLCASSFRDRGAQPQHFGDGTRLSIL.

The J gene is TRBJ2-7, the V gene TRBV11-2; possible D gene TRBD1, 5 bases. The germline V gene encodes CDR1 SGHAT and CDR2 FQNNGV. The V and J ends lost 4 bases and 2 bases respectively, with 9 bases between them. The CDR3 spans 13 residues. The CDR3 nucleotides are TGTGCCAGCAGCTCAACACAGGCCTACGAGCAGTACTTC. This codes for CASSSTQAYEQYF. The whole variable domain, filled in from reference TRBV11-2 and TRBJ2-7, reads EAGVAQSPRYKIIEKRQSVAFWCNPISGHATLYWYQQILGQGPKLLIQFQNNGVVDDSQLPKDRFSAERLKGVDSTLKIQPAKLEDSAVYLCASSSTQAYEQYFGPGTRLTVT.

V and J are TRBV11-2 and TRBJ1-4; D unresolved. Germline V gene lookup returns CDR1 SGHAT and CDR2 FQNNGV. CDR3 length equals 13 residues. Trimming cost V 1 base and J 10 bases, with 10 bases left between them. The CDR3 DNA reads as TGTGCCAGCAGCTTAGGGGAGGGAGGAAAACTGTTTTTT. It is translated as CASSLGEGGKLFF.

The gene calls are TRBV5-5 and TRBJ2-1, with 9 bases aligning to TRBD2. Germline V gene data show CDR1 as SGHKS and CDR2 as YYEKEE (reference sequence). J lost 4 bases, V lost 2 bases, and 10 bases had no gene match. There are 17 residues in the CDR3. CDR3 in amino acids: CASSFGAGTSYYNEQFF. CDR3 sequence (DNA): TGTGCCAGCAGCTTCGGTGCCGGGACTAGCTATTACAATGAGCAGTTCTTC.

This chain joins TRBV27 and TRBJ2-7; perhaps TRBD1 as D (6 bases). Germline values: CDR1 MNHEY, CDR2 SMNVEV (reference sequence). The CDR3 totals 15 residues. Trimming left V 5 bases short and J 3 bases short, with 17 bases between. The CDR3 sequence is CASSPGTPKIYEQYF. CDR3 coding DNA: TGTGCCAGCAGTCCCGGGACACCCAAAATCTACGAGCAGTACTTC.

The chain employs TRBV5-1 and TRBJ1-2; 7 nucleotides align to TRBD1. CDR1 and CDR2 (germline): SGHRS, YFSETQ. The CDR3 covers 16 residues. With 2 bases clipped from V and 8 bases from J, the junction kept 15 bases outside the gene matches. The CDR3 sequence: CASSFRTGSGTGGYTF. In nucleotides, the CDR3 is TGCGCCAGCAGCTTCCGGACAGGCTCCGGAACTGGGGGCTACACCTTC.

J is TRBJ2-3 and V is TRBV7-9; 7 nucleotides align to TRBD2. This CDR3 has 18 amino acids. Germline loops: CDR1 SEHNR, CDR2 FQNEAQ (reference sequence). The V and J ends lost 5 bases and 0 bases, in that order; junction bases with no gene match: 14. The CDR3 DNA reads TGTGCCAGCAGCCCAGTCAGGAGCGGGGCGACTAGCACAGATACGCAGTATTTT. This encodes CASSPVRSGATSTDTQYF.

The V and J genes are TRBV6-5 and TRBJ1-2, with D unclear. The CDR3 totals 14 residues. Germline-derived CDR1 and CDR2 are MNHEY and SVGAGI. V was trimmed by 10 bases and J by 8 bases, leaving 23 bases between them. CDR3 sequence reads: CATSYGVGLGGYTF. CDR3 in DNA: TGTGCCACCTCTTATGGGGTAGGACTAGGGGGCTACACCTTC.

CDR3 protein: CATSRDLRGASTDTQYF. Written as DNA, the CDR3 is TGTGCCACCAGCAGAGATCTTCGGGGGGCGAGCACAGATACGCAGTATTTT. V is TRBV15 and J is TRBJ2-3, with a weak D call TRBD2 (7 bases). Germline V gene data show CDR1 as LNHNV and CDR2 as YYDKDF (reference sequence). V was pared by 0 bases and J by 0 bases, with 13 bases between. The CDR3 totals 17 residues.

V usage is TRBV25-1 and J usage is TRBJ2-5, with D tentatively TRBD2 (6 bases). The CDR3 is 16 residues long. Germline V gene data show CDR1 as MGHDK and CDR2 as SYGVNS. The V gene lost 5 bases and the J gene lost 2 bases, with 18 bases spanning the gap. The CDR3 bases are TGTGCCAGCAGTCCTCGTCGGGGAGGAGGGCAAGAGACCCAGTACTTC. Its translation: CASSPRRGGGQETQYF.

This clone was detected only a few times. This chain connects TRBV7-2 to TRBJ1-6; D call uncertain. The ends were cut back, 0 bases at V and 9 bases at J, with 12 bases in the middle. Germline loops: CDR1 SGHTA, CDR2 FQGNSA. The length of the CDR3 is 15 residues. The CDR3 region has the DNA TGTGCCAGCAGCTTAGCCCCCCGCGGTCCTTCACCCCTCCACTTT. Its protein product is CASSLAPRGPSPLHF.